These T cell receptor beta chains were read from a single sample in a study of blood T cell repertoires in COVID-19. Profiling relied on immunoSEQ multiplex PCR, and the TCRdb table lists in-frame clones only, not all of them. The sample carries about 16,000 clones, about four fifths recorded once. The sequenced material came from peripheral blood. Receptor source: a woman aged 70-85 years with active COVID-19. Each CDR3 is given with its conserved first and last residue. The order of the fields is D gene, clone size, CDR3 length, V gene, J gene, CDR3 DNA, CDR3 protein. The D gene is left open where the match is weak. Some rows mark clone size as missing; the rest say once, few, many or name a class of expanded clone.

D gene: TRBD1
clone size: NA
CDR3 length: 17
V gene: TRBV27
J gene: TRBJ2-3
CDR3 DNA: TGTGCCAGCAGGATACAAGGGACAGACCCTAGCACAGATACGCAGTATTTT
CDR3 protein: CASRIQGTDPSTDTQYF

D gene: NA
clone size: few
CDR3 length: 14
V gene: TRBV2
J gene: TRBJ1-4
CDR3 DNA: TGTGCCAGCAGTGGAGGACAGCTCAATGAAAAACTGTTTTTT
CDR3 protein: CASSGGQLNEKLFF

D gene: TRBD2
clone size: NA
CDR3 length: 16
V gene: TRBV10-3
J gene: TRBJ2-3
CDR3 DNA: TGTGCCATCAGTGAGTCGACTAGCGGGAGTCTTGGCGAGCAGTATTTT
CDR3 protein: CAISESTSGSLGEQYF

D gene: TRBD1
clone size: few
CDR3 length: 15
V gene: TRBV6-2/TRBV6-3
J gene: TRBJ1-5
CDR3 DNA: TGTGCCAGCAGCCTGGGACAGTTTTCAATCAGAGGCCAGCATTTT
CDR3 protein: CASSLGQFSIRGQHF

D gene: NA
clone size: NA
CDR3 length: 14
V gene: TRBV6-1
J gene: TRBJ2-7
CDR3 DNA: TGTGCCAGCAGTGAACTAAACAGGGCCTACGAGCAGTACTTC
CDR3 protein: CASSELNRAYEQYF

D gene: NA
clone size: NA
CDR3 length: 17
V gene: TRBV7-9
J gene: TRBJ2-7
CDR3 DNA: TGTGCCAGCAGCCTCTGGCCACTCCGGGGTAGCTCCTACGAGCAGTACTTC
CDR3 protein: CASSLWPLRGSSYEQYF

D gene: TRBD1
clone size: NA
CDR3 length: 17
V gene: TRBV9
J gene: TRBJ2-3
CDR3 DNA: TGTGCCAGCAGCGACCTCAGGACAGGGGGAACTACAGATACGCAGTATTTT
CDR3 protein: CASSDLRTGGTTDTQYF

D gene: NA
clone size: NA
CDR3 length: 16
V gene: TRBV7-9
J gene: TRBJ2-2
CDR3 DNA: TGTGCCAGCAGCCCCTCCGCAGCGGCGAACACCGGGGAGCTGTTTTTT
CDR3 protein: CASSPSAAANTGELFF

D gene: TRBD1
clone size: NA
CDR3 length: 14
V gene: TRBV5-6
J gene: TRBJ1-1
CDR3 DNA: TGTGCCAGCAGCTTGACAGGGGGAATCTCTGAAGCTTTCTTT
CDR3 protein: CASSLTGGISEAFF

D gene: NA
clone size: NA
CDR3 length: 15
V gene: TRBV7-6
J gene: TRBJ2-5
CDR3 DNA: TGTGCCAGCAGCGAAGGGGGGGACGCCCAAGAGACCCAGTACTTC
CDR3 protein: CASSEGGDAQETQYF

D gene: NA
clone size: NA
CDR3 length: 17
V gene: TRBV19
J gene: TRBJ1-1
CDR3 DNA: TGTGCCAGTAGTATATTATTACAGGTAGGGGGGAACACTGAAGCTTTCTTT
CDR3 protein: CASSILLQVGGNTEAFF

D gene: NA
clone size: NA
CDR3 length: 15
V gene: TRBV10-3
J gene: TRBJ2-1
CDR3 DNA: TGTGCCATCAGTCCGACAGGCAGCTCCTACAATGAGCAGTTCTTC
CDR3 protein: CAISPTGSSYNEQFF

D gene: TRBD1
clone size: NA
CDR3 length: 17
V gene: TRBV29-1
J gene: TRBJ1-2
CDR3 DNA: TGCAGCGGTGGGGGTTCGGGACAGGGATTTTCGAGGGCTGGCTACACCTTC
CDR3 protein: CSGGGSGQGFSRAGYTF

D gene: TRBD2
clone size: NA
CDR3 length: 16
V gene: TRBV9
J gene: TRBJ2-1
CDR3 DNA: TGTGCCAGCAGCGTAGTCCCAGCGGGAGTTGGGAATGAGCAGTTCTTC
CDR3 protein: CASSVVPAGVGNEQFF

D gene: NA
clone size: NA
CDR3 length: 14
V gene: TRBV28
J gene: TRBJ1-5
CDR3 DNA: TGTGCCAGCAGTCTCGGGGGGGGTGGGCAGCCCCAGCATTTT
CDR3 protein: CASSLGGGGQPQHF

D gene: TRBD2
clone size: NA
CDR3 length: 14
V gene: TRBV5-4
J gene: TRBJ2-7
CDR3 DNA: TGTGCCAGCAGTAGCCAGCGGGAGGGCTACGAGCAGTACTTC
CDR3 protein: CASSSQREGYEQYF

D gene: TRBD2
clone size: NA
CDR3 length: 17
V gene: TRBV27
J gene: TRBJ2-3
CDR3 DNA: TGTGCCAGCAGTGGAGTAGCGGGAGGGTTGGGCACAGATACGCAGTATTTT
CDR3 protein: CASSGVAGGLGTDTQYF

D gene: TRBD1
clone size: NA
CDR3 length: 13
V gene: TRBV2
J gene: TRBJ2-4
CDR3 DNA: TGTGCCAGCAGTTGGGACAGGGGAAACATTCAGTACTTC
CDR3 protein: CASSWDRGNIQYF

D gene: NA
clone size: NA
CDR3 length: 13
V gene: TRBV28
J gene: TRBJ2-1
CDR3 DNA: TGTGCCAGCAGTTTGGCCAGTTACAATGAGCAGTTCTTC
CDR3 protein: CASSLASYNEQFF

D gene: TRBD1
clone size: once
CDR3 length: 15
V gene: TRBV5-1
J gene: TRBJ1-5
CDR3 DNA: TGCGCCAGCAGTCGGACAGGGGATGCAGATCAGCCCCAGCATTTT
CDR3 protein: CASSRTGDADQPQHF

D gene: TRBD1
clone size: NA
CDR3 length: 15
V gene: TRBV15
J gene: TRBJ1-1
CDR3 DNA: TGTGCCACCAGCCCCGGGACAGGGACGAACACTGAAGCTTTCTTT
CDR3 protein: CATSPGTGTNTEAFF

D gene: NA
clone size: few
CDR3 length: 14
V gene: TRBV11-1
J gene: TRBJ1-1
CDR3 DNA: TGTGCCAGCAGCCCCCCGACACCCGACACTGAAGCTTTCTTT
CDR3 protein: CASSPPTPDTEAFF

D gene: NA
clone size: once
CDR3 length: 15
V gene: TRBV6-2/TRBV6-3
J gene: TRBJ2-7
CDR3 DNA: TGTGCCAGCAGTTTTGGGCAGCTAATGCCCCTCGAGCAGTACTTC
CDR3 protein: CASSFGQLMPLEQYF

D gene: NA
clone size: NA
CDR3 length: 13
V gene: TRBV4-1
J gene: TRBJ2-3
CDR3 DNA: TGCGCCAGCAGCCAAGTGGGCGCAGATACGCAGTATTTT
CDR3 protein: CASSQVGADTQYF

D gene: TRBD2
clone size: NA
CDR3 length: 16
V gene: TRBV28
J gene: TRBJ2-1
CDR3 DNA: TGTGCCAGCAGTTCCCCTAGCGGGAGGGCCCTCGATGAGCAGTTCTTC
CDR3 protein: CASSSPSGRALDEQFF

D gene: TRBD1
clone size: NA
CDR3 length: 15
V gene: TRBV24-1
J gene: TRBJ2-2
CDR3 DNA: TGTGCCACCCGTACGGGGGACAGGGGGACCGGGGAGCTGTTTTTT
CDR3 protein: CATRTGDRGTGELFF

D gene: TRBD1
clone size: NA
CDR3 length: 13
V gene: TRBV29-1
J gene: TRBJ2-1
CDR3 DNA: TGCAGCGTGGGACAGGGGCCTTACAATGAGCAGTTCTTC
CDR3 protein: CSVGQGPYNEQFF

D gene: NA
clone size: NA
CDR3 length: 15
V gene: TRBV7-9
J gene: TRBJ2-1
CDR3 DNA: TGTGCCAGCATACCCCGGGCCAGCGGTTACAATGAGCAGTTCTTC
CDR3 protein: CASIPRASGYNEQFF

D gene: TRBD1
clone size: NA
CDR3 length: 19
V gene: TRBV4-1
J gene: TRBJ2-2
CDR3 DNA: TGCGCCAGCAGCCATAAATTGGGCCAGGGGGCATTGAACACCGGGGAGCTGTTTTTT
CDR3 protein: CASSHKLGQGALNTGELFF

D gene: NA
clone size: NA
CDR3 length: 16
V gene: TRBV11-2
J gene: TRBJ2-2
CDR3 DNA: TGTGCCAGCAGTGTTAGCGATTCTAGCTGGGCCGGGGAGCTGTTTTTT
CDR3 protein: CASSVSDSSWAGELFF

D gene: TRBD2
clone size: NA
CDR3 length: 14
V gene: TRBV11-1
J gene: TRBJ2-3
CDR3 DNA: TGTGCCAGCAGCTTATTCGGGAGGACAGATACGCAGTATTTT
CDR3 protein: CASSLFGRTDTQYF

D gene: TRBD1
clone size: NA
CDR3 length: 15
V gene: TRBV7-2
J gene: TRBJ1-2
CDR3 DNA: TGTGCCAGCAGCCCGACCGGACAGGGGAACTATGGCTACACCTTC
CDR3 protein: CASSPTGQGNYGYTF

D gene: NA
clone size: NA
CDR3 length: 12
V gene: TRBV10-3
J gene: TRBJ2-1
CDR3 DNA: TGTGCCATCAGTGAGGGGCTGCATGAGCAGTTCTTC
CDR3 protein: CAISEGLHEQFF

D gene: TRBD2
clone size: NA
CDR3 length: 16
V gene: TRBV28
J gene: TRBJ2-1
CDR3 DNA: TGTGCCAGCAGTAGCGGGGGCCGGGGTTCCTACAATGAGCAGTTCTTC
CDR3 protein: CASSSGGRGSYNEQFF